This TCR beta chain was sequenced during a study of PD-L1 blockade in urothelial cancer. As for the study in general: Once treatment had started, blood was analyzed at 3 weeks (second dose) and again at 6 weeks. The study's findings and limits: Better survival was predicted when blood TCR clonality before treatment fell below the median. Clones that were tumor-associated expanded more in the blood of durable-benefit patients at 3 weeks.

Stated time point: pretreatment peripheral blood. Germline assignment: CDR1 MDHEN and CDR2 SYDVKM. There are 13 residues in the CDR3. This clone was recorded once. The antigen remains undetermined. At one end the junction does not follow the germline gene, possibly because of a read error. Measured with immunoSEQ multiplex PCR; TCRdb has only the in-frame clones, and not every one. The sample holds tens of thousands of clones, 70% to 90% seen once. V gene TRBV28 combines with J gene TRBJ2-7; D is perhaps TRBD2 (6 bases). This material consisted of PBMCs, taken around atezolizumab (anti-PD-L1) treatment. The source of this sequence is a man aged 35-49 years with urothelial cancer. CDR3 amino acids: CASRRDPSNEQYF. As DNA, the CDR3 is TGTGCCAGCAGGCGGGACCCCTCCAACGAGCAGTACTTC.